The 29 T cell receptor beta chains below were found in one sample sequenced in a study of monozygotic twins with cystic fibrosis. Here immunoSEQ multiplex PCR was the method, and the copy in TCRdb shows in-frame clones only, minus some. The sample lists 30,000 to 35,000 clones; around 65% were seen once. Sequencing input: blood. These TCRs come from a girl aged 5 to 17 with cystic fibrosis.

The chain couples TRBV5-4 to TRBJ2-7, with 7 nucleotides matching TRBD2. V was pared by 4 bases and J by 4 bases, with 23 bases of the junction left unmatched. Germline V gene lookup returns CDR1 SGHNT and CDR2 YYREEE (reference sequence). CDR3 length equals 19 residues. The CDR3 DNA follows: TGTGCCAGCAGCCCGGAACCCCTCGGGCCAGCGGGAATCGGGTACGAGCAGTACTTC. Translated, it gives CASSPEPLGPAGIGYEQYF.

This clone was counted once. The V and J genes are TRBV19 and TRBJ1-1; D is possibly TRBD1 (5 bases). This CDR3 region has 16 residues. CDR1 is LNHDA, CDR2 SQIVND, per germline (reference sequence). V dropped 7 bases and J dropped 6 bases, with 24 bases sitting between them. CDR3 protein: CASTPGPLAGGAEAFF. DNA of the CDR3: TGTGCCAGTACCCCGGGTCCCCTAGCGGGGGGAGCTGAAGCTTTCTTT.

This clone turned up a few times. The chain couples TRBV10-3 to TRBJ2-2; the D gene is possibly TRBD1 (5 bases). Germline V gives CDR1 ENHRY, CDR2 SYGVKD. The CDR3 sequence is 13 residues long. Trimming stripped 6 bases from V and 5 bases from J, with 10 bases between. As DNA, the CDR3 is TGTGCCATCAGCCTCCAGGGAACCGGGGAGCTGTTTTTT. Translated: CAISLQGTGELFF.

The CDR3 DNA sequence: TGTGCCAGCAGTTACAAGAACACCGGGGAGCTGTTTTTT. The encoded protein is CASSYKNTGELFF. V and J are TRBV6-5 and TRBJ2-2; D remains unclear. CDR1 MNHEY and CDR2 SVGAGI come from the germline V gene. The CDR3 spans 13 residues. Trimming removed 2 bases from V and 1 base from J, with 2 bases in between.

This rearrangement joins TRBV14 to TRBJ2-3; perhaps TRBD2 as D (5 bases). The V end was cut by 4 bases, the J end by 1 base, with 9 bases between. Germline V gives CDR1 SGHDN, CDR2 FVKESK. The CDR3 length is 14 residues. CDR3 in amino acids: CASSRVGGTDTQYF. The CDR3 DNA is TGTGCCAGCAGCCGCGTCGGGGGCACAGATACGCAGTATTTT. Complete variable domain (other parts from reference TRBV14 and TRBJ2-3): EAGVTQFPSHSVIEKGQTVTLRCDPISGHDNLYWYRRVMGKEIKFLLHFVKESKQDESGMPNNRFLAERTGGTYSTLKVQPAELEDSGVYFCASSRVGGTDTQYFGPGTRLTVL.

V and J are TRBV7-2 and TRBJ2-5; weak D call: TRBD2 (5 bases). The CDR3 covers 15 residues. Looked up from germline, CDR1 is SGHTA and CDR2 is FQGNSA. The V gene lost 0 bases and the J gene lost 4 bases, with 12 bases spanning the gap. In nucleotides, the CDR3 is TGTGCCAGCAGCTTAGCACGTGGTGGAGGAGAGACCCAGTACTTC. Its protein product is CASSLARGGGETQYF. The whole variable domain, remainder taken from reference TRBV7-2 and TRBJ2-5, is GAGVSQSPSNKVTEKGKDVELRCDPISGHTALYWYRQSLGQGLEFLIYFQGNSAPDKSGLPSDRFSAERTGGSVSTLTIQRTQQEDSAVYLCASSLARGGGETQYFGPGTRLLVL.

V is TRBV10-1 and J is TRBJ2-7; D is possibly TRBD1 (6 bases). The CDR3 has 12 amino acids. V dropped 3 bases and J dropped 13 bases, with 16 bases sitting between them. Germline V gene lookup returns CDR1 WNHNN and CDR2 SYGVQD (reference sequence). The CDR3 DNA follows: TGCGCCAGCAGTGAAGGGGGACAAAGGACCTACTTC. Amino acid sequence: CASSEGGQRTYF.

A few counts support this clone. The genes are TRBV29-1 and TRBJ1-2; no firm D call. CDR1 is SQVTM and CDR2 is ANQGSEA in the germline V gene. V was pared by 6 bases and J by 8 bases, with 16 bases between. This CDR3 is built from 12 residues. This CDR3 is CSVRGFSRGYTF. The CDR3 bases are TGCAGCGTCCGAGGGTTCAGCCGCGGCTACACCTTC.

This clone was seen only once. The CDR3 nucleotides are TGTGCCAGCAGCTTAGATGGGATCGGCACATCCTATGGCTACACCTTC. Translation gives CASSLDGIGTSYGYTF. V usage is TRBV7-8 and J usage is TRBJ1-2; no reliable D call. The CDR3 spans 16 residues. CDR1 and CDR2 (germline): SGHVS, FQNEAQ. V gave up 1 base and J gave up 4 bases, with 16 bases separating them. The variable domain in full, completed from reference TRBV7-8 and TRBJ1-2, reads GAGVSQSPRYKVAKRGQDVALRCDPISGHVSLFWYQQALGQGPEFLTYFQNEAQLDKSGLPSDRFFAERPEGSVSTLKIQRTQQEDSAVYLCASSLDGIGTSYGYTFGSGTRLTVV.

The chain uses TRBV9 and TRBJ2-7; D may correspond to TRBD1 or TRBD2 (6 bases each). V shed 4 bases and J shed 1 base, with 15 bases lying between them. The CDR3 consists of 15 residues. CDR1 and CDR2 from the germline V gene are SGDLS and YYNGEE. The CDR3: CASSKRAGDSYEQYF. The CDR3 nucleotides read TGTGCCAGCAGCAAGCGGGCAGGGGATTCCTACGAGCAGTACTTC. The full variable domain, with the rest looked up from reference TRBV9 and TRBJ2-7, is DSGVTQTPKHLITATGQRVTLRCSPRSGDLSVYWYQQSLDQGLQFLIQYYNGEERAKGNILERFSAQQFPDLHSELNLSSLELGDSALYFCASSKRAGDSYEQYFGPGTRLTVT.

The DNA for the CDR3 is TGCGCCAGCAGCTCACTACAAGGGACAGGGGGCACAGATACGCAGTATTTT. Translation: CASSSLQGTGGTDTQYF. J is TRBJ2-3 and V is TRBV4-1; 10 bases line up with TRBD1. Germline CDR1 MGHRA, CDR2 YSYEKL. The V gene end was trimmed by 5 bases and the J gene end by 1 base; junction bases not matched to a gene: 9. The CDR3 runs 17 residues.

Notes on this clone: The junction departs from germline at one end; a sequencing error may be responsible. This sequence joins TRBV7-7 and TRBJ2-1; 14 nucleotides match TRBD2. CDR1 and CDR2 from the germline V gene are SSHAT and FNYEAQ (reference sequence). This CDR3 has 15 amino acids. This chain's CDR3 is CASSPRTSGRNEQFF. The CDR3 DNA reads TGTGCTAGCAGCCCCCGGACTAGCGGGAGGAATGAGCAGTTCTTC.

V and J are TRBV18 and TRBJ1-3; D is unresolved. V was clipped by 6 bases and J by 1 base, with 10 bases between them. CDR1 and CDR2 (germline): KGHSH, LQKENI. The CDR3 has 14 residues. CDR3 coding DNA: TGTGCCAGCTCGGGTTTACTGTCTGGAAACACCATATATTTT. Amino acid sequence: CASSGLLSGNTIYF.

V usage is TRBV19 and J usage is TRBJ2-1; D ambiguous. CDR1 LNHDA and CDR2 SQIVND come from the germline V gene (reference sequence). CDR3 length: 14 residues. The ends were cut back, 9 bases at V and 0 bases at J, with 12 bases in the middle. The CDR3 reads CASGDRSSYNEQFF. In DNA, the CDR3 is TGTGCCAGCGGCGACCGTAGCTCCTACAATGAGCAGTTCTTC. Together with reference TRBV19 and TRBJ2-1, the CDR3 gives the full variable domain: DGGITQSPKYLFRKEGQNVTLSCEQNLNHDAMYWYRQDPGQGLRLIYYSQIVNDFQKGDIAEGYSVSREKKESFPLTVTSAQKNPTAFYLCASGDRSSYNEQFFGPGTRLTVL.

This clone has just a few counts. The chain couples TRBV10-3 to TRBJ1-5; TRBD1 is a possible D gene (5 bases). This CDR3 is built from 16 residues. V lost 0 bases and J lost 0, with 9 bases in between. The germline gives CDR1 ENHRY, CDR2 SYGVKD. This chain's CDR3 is CAISESDTLSNQPQHF. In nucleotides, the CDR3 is TGTGCCATCAGTGAGTCGGACACCCTTAGCAATCAGCCCCAGCATTTT.

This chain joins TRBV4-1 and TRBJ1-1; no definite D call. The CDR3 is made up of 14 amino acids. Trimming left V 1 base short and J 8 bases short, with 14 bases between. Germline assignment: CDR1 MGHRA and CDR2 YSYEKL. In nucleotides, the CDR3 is TGCGCCAGCAGCCAAGGCCCCAGGTCTATGGAAGCTTTCTTT. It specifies CASSQGPRSMEAFF.

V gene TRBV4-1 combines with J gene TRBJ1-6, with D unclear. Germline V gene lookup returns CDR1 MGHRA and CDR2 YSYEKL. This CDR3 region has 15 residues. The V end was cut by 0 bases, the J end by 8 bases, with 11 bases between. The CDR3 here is CASSQEGRYDSPLHF. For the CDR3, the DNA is TGCGCCAGCAGCCAAGAGGGGAGGTACGATTCACCCCTCCACTTT.

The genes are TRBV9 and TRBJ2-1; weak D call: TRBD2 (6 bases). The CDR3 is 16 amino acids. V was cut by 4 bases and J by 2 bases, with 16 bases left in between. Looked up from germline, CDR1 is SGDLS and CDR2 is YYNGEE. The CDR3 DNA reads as TGTGCCAGCAGCCCCGTGGGGGGTCCAACCTACAATGAGCAGTTCTTC. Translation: CASSPVGGPTYNEQFF.

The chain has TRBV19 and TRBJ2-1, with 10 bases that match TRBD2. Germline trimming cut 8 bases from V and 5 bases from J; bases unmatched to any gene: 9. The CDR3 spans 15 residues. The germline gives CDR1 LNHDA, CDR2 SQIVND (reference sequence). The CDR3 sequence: CASCPSGRADNEQFF. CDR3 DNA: TGTGCCAGTTGTCCAAGCGGGAGGGCCGACAATGAGCAGTTCTTC.

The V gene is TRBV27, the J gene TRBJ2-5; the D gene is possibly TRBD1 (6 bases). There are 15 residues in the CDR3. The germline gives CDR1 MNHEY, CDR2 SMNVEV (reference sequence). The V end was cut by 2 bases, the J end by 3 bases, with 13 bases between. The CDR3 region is CASSLNRVREETQYF. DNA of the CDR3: TGTGCCAGCAGTTTAAACAGGGTGAGGGAAGAGACCCAGTACTTC.

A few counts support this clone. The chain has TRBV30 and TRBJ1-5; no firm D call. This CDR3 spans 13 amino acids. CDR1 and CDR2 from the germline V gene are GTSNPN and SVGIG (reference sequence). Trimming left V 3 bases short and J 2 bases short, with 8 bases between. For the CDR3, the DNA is TGTGCCTGGAGCTCAAGAGGCAATCAGCCCCAGCATTTT. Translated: CAWSSRGNQPQHF. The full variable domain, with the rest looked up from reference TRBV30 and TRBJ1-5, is SQTIHQWPATLVQPVGSPLSLECTVEGTSNPNLYWYRQAAGRGLQLLFYSVGIGQISSEVPQNLSASRPQDRQFILSSKKLLLSDSGFYLCAWSSRGNQPQHFGDGTRLSIL.

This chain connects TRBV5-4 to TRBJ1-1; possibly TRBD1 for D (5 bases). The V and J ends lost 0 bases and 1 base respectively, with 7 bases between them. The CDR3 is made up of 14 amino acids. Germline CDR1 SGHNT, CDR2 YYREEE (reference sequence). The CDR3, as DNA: TGTGCCAGCAGCTTGGGCAGGGAGAACACTGAAGCTTTCTTT. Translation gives CASSLGRENTEAFF.

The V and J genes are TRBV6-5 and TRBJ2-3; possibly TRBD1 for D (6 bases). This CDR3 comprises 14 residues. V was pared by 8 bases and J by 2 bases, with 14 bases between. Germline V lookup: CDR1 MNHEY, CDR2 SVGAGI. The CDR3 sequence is CASAPWGHTDTQYF. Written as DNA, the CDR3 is TGTGCCAGCGCGCCGTGGGGGCACACAGATACGCAGTATTTT.

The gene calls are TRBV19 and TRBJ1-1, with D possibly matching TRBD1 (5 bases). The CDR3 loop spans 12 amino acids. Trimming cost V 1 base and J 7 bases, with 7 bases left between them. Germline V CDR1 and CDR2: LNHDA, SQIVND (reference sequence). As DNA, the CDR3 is TGTGCCAGTAGTATAGGACAGCTTGAAGCTTTCTTT. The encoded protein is CASSIGQLEAFF.

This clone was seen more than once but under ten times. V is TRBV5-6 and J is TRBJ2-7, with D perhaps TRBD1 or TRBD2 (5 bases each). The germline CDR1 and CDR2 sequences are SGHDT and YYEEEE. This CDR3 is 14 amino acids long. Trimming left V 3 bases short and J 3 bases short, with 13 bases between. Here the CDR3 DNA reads TGTGCCAGCAGCTCGGGTCCAGGGAGCTACGAGCAGTACGTC. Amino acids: CASSSGPGSYEQYV.

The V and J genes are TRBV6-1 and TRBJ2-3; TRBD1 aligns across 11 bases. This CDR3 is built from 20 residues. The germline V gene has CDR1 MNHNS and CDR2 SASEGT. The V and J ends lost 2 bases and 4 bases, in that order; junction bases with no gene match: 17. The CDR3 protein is CASSERGQGVRAGVADTQYF. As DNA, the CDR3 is TGTGCCAGCAGTGAAAGGGGACAGGGGGTTCGAGCGGGAGTAGCAGATACGCAGTATTTT.

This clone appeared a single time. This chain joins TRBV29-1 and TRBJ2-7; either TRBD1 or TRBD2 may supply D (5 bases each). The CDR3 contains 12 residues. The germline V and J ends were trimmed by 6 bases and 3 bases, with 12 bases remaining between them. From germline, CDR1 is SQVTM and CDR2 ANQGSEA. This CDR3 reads CSVGDVGYEQYF. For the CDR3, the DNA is TGCAGCGTGGGGGACGTCGGCTACGAGCAGTACTTC.

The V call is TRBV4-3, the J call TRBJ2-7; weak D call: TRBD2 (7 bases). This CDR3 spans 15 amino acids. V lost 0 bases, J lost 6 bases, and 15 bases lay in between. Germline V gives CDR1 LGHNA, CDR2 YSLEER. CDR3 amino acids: CASSQDSGGLGEQYF. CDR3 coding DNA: TGCGCCAGCAGCCAAGATTCCGGGGGGCTTGGCGAGCAGTACTTC.

The chain's CDR3 is CSVVSRKAITEAFF. CDR3 coding DNA: TGCAGCGTTGTGTCCAGAAAAGCGATCACTGAAGCTTTCTTT. The V gene is TRBV29-1, the J gene TRBJ1-1; no firm D call. The germline gives CDR1 SQVTM, CDR2 ANQGSEA. With 4 bases removed from V and 4 bases from J, the gap between germline ends came to 16 bases. This CDR3 spans 14 amino acids.